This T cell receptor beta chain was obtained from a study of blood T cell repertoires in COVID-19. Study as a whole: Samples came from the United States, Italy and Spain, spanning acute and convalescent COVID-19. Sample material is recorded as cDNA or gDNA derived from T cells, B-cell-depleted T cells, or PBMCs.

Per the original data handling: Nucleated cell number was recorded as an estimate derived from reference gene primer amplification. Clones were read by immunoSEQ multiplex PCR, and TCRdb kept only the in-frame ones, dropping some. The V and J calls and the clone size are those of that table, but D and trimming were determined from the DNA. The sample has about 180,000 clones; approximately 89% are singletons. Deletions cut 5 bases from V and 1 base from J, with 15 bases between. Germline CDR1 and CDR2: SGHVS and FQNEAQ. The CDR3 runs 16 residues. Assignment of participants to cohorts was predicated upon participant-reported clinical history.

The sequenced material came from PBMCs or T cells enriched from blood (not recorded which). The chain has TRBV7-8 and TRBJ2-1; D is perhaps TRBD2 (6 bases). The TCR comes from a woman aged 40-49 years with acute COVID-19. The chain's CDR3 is CASSGLGRRSYNEQFF. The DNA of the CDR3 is TGTGCCAGCAGCGGGCTAGGGAGGAGGTCCTACAATGAGCAGTTCTTC.